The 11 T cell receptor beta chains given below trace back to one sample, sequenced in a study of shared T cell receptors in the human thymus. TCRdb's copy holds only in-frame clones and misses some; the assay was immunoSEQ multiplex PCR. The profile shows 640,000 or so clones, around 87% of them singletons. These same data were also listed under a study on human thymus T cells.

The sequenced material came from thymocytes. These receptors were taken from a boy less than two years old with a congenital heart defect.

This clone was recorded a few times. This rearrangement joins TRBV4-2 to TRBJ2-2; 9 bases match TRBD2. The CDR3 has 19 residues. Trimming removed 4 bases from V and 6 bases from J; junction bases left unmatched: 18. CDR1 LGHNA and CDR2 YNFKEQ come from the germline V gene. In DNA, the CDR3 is TGTGCCAGCAGCCCGATTCCCCGGTGGCGGGGGGGCCGGGCCGGGGAGCTGTTTTTT. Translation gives CASSPIPRWRGGRAGELFF.

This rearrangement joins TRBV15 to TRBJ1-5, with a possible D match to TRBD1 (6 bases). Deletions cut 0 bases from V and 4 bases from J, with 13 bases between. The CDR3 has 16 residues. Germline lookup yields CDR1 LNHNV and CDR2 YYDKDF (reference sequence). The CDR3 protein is CATSRDRGQRNQPQHF. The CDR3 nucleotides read TGTGCCACCAGCAGAGATAGAGGACAGAGAAATCAGCCCCAGCATTTT.

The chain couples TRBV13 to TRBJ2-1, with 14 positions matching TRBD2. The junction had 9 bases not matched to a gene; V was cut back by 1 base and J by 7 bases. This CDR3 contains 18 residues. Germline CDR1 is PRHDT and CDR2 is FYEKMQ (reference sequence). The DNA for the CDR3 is TGTGCCAGCAGCTTAGTCTTCGGGACTAGCGGGAGAGCGAATGAGCAGTTCTTC. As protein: CASSLVFGTSGRANEQFF.

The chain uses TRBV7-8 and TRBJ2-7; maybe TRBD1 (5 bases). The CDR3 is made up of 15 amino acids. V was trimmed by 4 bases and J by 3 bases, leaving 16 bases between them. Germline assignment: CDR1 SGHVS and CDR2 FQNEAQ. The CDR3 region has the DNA TGTGCCAGCAGCTCTTACTGGACAACGGGCTACGAGCAGTACTTC. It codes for CASSSYWTTGYEQYF.

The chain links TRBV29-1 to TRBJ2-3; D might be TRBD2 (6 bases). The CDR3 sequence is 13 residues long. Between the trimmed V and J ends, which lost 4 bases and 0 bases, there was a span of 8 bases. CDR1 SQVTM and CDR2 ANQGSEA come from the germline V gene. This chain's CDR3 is CSVVAASTDTQYF. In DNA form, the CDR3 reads TGCAGCGTTGTAGCGGCTAGCACAGATACGCAGTATTTT.

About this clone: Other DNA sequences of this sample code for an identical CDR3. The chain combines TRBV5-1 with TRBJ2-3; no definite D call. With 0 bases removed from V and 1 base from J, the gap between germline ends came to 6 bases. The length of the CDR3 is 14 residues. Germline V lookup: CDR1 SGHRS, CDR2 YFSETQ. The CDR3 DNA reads TGCGCCAGCAGCTTGGGGCTGGGCACAGATACGCAGTATTTT. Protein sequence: CASSLGLGTDTQYF.

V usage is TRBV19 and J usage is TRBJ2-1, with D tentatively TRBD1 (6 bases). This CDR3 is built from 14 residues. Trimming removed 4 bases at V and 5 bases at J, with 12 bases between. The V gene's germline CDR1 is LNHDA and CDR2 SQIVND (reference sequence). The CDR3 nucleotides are TGTGCCAGTAGTACCCGGGACACTAACAATGAGCAGTTCTTC. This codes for CASSTRDTNNEQFF.

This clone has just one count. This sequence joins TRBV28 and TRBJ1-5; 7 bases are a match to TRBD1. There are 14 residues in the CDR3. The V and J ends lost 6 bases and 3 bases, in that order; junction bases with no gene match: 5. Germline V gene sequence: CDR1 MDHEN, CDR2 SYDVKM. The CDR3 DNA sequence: TGTGCCAGCAGGACAGGGAGGCTCAATCAGCCCCAGCATTTT. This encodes CASRTGRLNQPQHF.

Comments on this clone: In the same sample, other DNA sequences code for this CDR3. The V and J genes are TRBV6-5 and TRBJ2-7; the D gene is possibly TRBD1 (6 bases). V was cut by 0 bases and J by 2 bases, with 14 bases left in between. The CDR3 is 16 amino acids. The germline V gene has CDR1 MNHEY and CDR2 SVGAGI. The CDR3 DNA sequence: TGTGCCAGCAGTTACTCGACCGGGACACGAGCCTACGAGCAGTACTTC. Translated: CASSYSTGTRAYEQYF.

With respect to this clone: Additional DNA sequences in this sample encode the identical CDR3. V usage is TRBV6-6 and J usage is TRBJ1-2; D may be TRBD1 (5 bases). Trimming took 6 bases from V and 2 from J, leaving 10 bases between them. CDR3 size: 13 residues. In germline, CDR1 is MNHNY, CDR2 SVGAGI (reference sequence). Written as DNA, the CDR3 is TGTGCCAGCAGCACGACAGCGAACTATGGCTACACCTTC. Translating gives CASSTTANYGYTF.

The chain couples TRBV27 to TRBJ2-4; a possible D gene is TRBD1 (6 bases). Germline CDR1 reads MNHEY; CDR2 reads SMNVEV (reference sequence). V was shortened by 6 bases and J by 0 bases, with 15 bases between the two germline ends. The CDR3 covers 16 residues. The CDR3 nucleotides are TGTGCCAGCAGCGATCCGCAGGACAGAGCCAAAAACATTCAGTACTTC. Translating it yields CASSDPQDRAKNIQYF.